These 16 T cell receptor beta chains originate from one sample sequenced in a study of OX40 agonist ivuxolimab in advanced cancers. TCRdb's table, derived via immunoSEQ multiplex PCR, lists solely in-frame clones and lacks some. This table holds tens of thousands of clones, over 85% found once. The sequencing used CD4+ or CD8+ T cells sorted from blood, collected in a trial of the OX40 agonist ivuxolimab. These TCRs come from an adult with an advanced solid tumor such as melanoma, head and neck, liver or kidney cancer.

The chain uses TRBV18 and TRBJ2-7; TRBD1 agrees at 9 bases. Germline V CDR1 and CDR2: KGHSH, LQKENI. The CDR3 has 18 amino acids. Trimming cost V 2 bases and J 6 bases; bases outside gene matches: 17. The CDR3 spells CASSPIAVRWTGAGEQYF. Written as DNA, the CDR3 is TGTGCCAGCTCACCAATCGCCGTACGTTGGACAGGGGCCGGCGAGCAGTACTTC.

V gene TRBV6-5 combines with J gene TRBJ2-2; D is ambiguous. The CDR3 covers 14 residues. Germline V gives CDR1 MNHEY, CDR2 SVGAGI. V gave up 0 bases and J gave up 6 bases, with 8 bases separating them. The CDR3 protein is CASSYSAFAGELFF. CDR3 nucleotides: TGTGCCAGCAGTTACTCCGCTTTTGCCGGGGAGCTGTTTTTT.

The genes are TRBV5-1 and TRBJ1-4, with 7 bases matching TRBD1. Germline V gives CDR1 SGHRS, CDR2 YFSETQ. The V segment lost 4 bases and the J segment 3 bases; nucleotides outside the gene matches: 6. The CDR3 is 15 residues long. The DNA for the CDR3 is TGCGCCAGCAGCCTCGCGACAGGGCCTAATGAAAAACTGTTTTTT. This codes for CASSLATGPNEKLFF.

The rearrangement links TRBV2 to TRBJ2-7; TRBD2 matches 9 bases. The CDR3 is 13 residues long. CDR1 is SNHLY, CDR2 FYNNEI, per germline. The V and J ends lost 11 bases and 6 bases, in that order; junction bases with no gene match: 11. The DNA of the CDR3 is TGTGCCGAGGCGGCTAGCGGGATGGGCGAGCAGTACTTC. Protein product: CAEAASGMGEQYF. The variable domain in full, with the rest retrieved from reference TRBV2 and TRBJ2-7, is EPEVTQTPSHQVTQMGQEVILRCVPISNHLYFYWYRQILGQKVEFLVSFYNNEISEKSEIFDDQFSVERPDGSNFTLKIRSTKLEDSAMYFCAEAASGMGEQYFGPGTRLTVT.

J is TRBJ2-3 and V is TRBV7-2; D remains ambiguous. The CDR3 has 15 residues. Trimming removed 2 bases at V and 4 bases at J, with 13 bases between. Germline assignment: CDR1 SGHTA and CDR2 FQGNSA. The CDR3 loop reads CASSLSRTAPDTQYF. DNA of the CDR3: TGTGCCAGCAGCTTATCTAGGACCGCCCCAGATACGCAGTATTTT.

The genes are TRBV7-9 and TRBJ1-4; D unclear. CDR1 is SEHNR and CDR2 is FQNEAQ in the germline V gene (reference sequence). V was trimmed by 2 bases and J by 0 bases, leaving 7 bases between them. This CDR3 spans 15 amino acids. CDR3 sequence reads: CASSLPTTTNEKLFF. CDR3 nucleotide sequence: TGTGCCAGCAGCTTACCAACAACAACTAATGAAAAACTGTTTTTT.

This rearrangement joins TRBV2 to TRBJ2-1, with D perhaps TRBD1 or TRBD2 (5 bases each). The CDR3 runs 14 residues. Germline CDR1 is SNHLY and CDR2 is FYNNEI. Between the trimmed V and J ends, which lost 5 bases and 2 bases, there was a span of 10 bases. In DNA, the CDR3 is TGTGCCAGCAGTCGGGACCAACCCTACAATGAGCAGTTCTTC. The encoded protein is CASSRDQPYNEQFF.

The V gene is TRBV4-1, the J gene TRBJ2-3; no clear D. Trimming removed 3 bases at V and 0 bases at J, with 10 bases between. This CDR3 comprises 15 residues. CDR1 and CDR2 from the germline V gene are MGHRA and YSYEKL. The CDR3 DNA is TGCGCCAGCAGCCAGAGGAGCGCTAGCACAGATACGCAGTATTTT. It translates to CASSQRSASTDTQYF.

V gene TRBV27 combines with J gene TRBJ2-2; no definite D call. Per the germline V gene, CDR1 is MNHEY and CDR2 is SMNVEV (reference sequence). The CDR3 has 14 residues. Deletions cut 7 bases from V and 2 bases from J, with 11 bases between. As DNA, the CDR3 is TGTGCCAGCACAGCTTGGGGAAACACCGGGGAGCTGTTTTTT. The encoded protein is CASTAWGNTGELFF.

The rearrangement links TRBV7-9 to TRBJ1-5, with 7 bases that match TRBD1. Germline V gene sequence: CDR1 SEHNR, CDR2 FQNEAQ (reference sequence). The CDR3 runs 15 residues. Unmatched junction bases numbered 4, after V lost 5 bases and J lost 0 bases. CDR3 DNA: TGTGCCAGCAGCGCAGGGGGTAGTAGCAATCAGCCCCAGCATTTT. Translation gives CASSAGGSSNQPQHF.

The chain has TRBV7-2 and TRBJ1-2, with D maybe TRBD1 (5 bases). Trimming took off 2 bases at V and 4 bases at J, with 14 bases between the two ends. Germline-derived CDR1 and CDR2 are SGHTA and FQGNSA. This CDR3 is 15 amino acids long. The CDR3 coding sequence is TGTGCCAGCAGCTTATCCGGGACCGCCTTCTATGGCTACACCTTC. This codes for CASSLSGTAFYGYTF.

This clone was found once. The V call is TRBV6-5, the J call TRBJ2-7; 7 bases agree with TRBD1. The V gene's germline CDR1 is MNHEY and CDR2 SVGAGI. The CDR3 extends over 15 amino acids. The V segment lost 6 bases and the J segment 1 base; nucleotides outside the gene matches: 9. CDR3 region: CASRGWTGESYEQYF. CDR3 nucleotide sequence: TGTGCCAGCAGAGGATGGACAGGAGAGTCCTACGAGCAGTACTTC.

The chain links TRBV5-4 to TRBJ1-1; 7 nucleotides agree with TRBD1. The CDR3 is 15 residues long. Trimming at V came to 2 bases and at J to 1 base, leaving 5 bases not matched to a gene. CDR1 and CDR2 (germline): SGHNT, YYREEE (reference sequence). The CDR3 nucleotides are TGTGCCAGCAGCTTCGAGAACAGGGGGAACACTGAAGCTTTCTTT. Residues: CASSFENRGNTEAFF.

The rearrangement joins TRBV4-3 to TRBJ2-2, with 7 bases identical to TRBD2. Germline V gene sequence: CDR1 LGHNA, CDR2 YSLEER. There are 15 residues in the CDR3. Losses at the gene ends were 1 base for V and 2 bases for J; bases not matched to a gene: 1. CDR3 DNA sequence: TGCGCCAGCAGCCAAGGAGCGGGAAACACCGGGGAGCTGTTTTTT. It yields the protein CASSQGAGNTGELFF.

CDR3 nucleotides: TGTGCCAGCAGCTCCCGGACAGAGAACACTGAAGCTTTCTTT. Translated, it gives CASSSRTENTEAFF. This sequence joins TRBV11-2 and TRBJ1-1; D perhaps matches TRBD1 (6 bases). The CDR3 sequence is 14 residues long. The V gene's germline CDR1 is SGHAT and CDR2 FQNNGV. V lost 4 bases and J 1 base, leaving 10 bases between the germline ends.

The chain has TRBV5-5 and TRBJ2-5; possibly TRBD2 for D (5 bases). The CDR3 loop spans 13 amino acids. CDR1 SGHKS and CDR2 YYEKEE come from the germline V gene (reference sequence). The V end lost 3 bases, the J end lost 2 bases, and 8 bases lay between the germline ends. The chain's CDR3 is CASSWELQETQYF. The CDR3 DNA reads TGTGCCAGCAGCTGGGAGTTACAAGAGACCCAGTACTTC.